These 17 T cell receptor beta chains share one sample of origin, sequenced in a study of technical replicates of blood from a few donors (dated by TCRdb to the late 2010s). Library generation was performed with the immunoSEQ multiplex PCR assay. Imported from immuneACCESS, the table was reduced by TCRdb to in-frame sequences with V and J called. These copies leave out some clones; in studies compared against another copy, an unresolved V gene accounts for under half, and the cause of the remainder is not known. The sample includes 70,000 to 80,000 clones, with nearly 98% observed a single time. The biggest ten clones account for 0.21% of the sample. The sequencing input was T cells isolated from PBMCs. The receptors come from a human donor in good health.

J is TRBJ1-5 and V is TRBV9; 10 nucleotides align to TRBD1. Germline lookup yields CDR1 SGDLS and CDR2 YYNGEE. J lost 3 bases, V lost 2 bases, and 8 bases had no gene match. This CDR3 has 17 residues. The CDR3: CASSVSDRGYPNQPQHF. CDR3 nucleotides: TGTGCCAGCAGCGTGTCGGACAGGGGGTATCCCAATCAGCCCCAGCATTTT.

The CDR3, as DNA: TGTGCCAGCATGGGTACGGGGACCCAGTACTTC. Its translation is CASMGTGTQYF. V usage is TRBV2 and J usage is TRBJ2-5; D gene uncertain. CDR1 is SNHLY, CDR2 FYNNEI, per germline. The CDR3 spans 11 residues. Trimming took 7 bases from V and 7 from J, leaving 10 bases between them.

The chain couples TRBV7-2 to TRBJ2-5, with a tentative D call TRBD2 (6 bases). Germline V gene data show CDR1 as SGHTA and CDR2 as FQGNSA. Trimming pared 5 bases from V and 5 bases from J, leaving 15 bases between. This CDR3 is built from 14 residues. The DNA of the CDR3 is TGTGCCAGCAGCCCGGGATACGGGAGTGAGACCCAGTACTTC. It yields the protein CASSPGYGSETQYF.

V is TRBV5-1 and J is TRBJ1-3; no firm D call. V was pared by 5 bases and J by 4 bases, with 16 bases between. This CDR3 region has 15 residues. CDR1 is SGHRS and CDR2 is YFSETQ in the germline V gene. The CDR3 DNA reads TGCGCCAGCAGGATGTACGGGAGCGCGGGAAACACCATATATTTT. Encoded protein: CASRMYGSAGNTIYF.

The V gene is TRBV19, the J gene TRBJ1-5, with D tentatively TRBD1 (6 bases). Germline CDR1 and CDR2: LNHDA and SQIVND (reference sequence). The CDR3 is made up of 14 amino acids. The germline V and J ends were trimmed by 10 bases and 3 bases, with 16 bases remaining between them. CDR3: CATTTGWDNQPQHF. CDR3 sequence (DNA): TGTGCCACTACTACAGGGTGGGACAATCAGCCCCAGCATTTT.

The chain combines TRBV14 with TRBJ1-2; D is unresolved. V lost 4 bases and J 4 bases, leaving 13 bases between the germline ends. Germline CDR1 reads SGHDN; CDR2 reads FVKESK. CDR3 length: 14 amino acids. The CDR3, as DNA: TGTGCCAGCAGCCGAGGACTTGCCCGCTATGGCTACACCTTC. Protein: CASSRGLARYGYTF.

The chain uses TRBV7-9 and TRBJ1-5, with TRBD1 matching 8 bases. This CDR3 contains 16 residues. Germline V gene data show CDR1 as SEHNR and CDR2 as FQNEAQ (reference sequence). The V segment lost 2 bases and the J segment 3 bases; nucleotides outside the gene matches: 6. The CDR3, as DNA: TGTGCCAGCAGCTTAATGGGCCAGGGGGCCAATCAGCCCCAGCATTTT. Protein: CASSLMGQGANQPQHF.

V is TRBV28 and J is TRBJ2-1, with TRBD2 identical over 11 bases. Germline trimming cut 4 bases from V and 5 bases from J; bases unmatched to any gene: 4. This CDR3 has 15 amino acids. In germline, CDR1 is MDHEN, CDR2 SYDVKM. In DNA form, the CDR3 reads TGTGCCAGCAGTTCAGGACTAGCGGGTAACAATGAGCAGTTCTTC. Translation gives CASSSGLAGNNEQFF.

This chain uses TRBV14 with TRBJ2-7; TRBD1 is a possible D gene (6 bases). This CDR3 is built from 13 residues. Trimming stripped 6 bases from V and 3 bases from J, with 12 bases between. Germline CDR1 is SGHDN and CDR2 is FVKESK. The CDR3 here is CASRLQGYYEQYF. CDR3 nucleotides: TGTGCCAGCAGGTTACAGGGATACTACGAGCAGTACTTC.

The chain combines TRBV20-1 with TRBJ1-2, with D uncertain. Trimming removed 1 base at V and 7 bases at J, with 4 bases between. CDR1 is DFQATT and CDR2 is SNEGSKA in the germline V gene (reference sequence). The CDR3 loop spans 10 amino acids. The CDR3 coding sequence is TGCAGTGCTAGAGGCGGTGGCTACACCTTC. As protein: CSARGGGYTF.

V usage is TRBV6-5 and J usage is TRBJ1-2; D may be TRBD1 (6 bases). CDR3 length: 15 residues. The germline gives CDR1 MNHEY, CDR2 SVGAGI. The V end lost 0 bases, the J end lost 4 bases, and 12 bases lay between the germline ends. This CDR3 is CASSYSDRLAYGYTF. The CDR3 region has the DNA TGTGCCAGCAGTTACTCTGACAGGTTGGCCTATGGCTACACCTTC.

The V gene is TRBV7-9, the J gene TRBJ2-7; possible D gene TRBD1, 5 bases. Between the trimmed V and J ends, which lost 4 bases and 0 bases, there was a span of 10 bases. This CDR3 spans 14 amino acids. Germline CDR1 and CDR2: SEHNR and FQNEAQ (reference sequence). CDR3 bases: TGTGCCAGCAGCTCCCAGGGCACCTCCTACGAGCAGTACTTC. Translated: CASSSQGTSYEQYF.

The rearrangement links TRBV19 to TRBJ2-3, with 10 bases lining up with TRBD2. V was clipped by 11 bases and J by 1 base; unmatched bases: 0. The germline CDR1 and CDR2 sequences are LNHDA and SQIVND (reference sequence). The CDR3 has 12 residues. In nucleotides, the CDR3 is TGTGCCGGGACTAGCGGCACAGATACGCAGTATTTT. Residues: CAGTSGTDTQYF.

The rearrangement links TRBV30 to TRBJ1-2, with D perhaps TRBD1 (6 bases). The CDR3 length is 14 residues. Germline V gene lookup returns CDR1 GTSNPN and CDR2 SVGIG (reference sequence). Between the trimmed V and J ends, which lost 4 bases and 4 bases, there was a span of 16 bases. CDR3: CAWTFGGHSYGYTF. The CDR3 nucleotides are TGTGCCTGGACCTTTGGGGGACACAGCTATGGCTACACCTTC.

The chain recombines TRBV14 with TRBJ2-2; no clear D. This CDR3 spans 12 amino acids. The V end lost 3 bases, the J end lost 3 bases, and 2 bases lay between the germline ends. The germline gives CDR1 SGHDN, CDR2 FVKESK. CDR3 DNA: TGTGCCAGCAGCCACTACACCGGGGAGCTGTTTTTT. The encoded protein is CASSHYTGELFF.

This chain links TRBV7-9 with TRBJ1-2; D is unclear. Germline V gene data show CDR1 as SEHNR and CDR2 as FQNEAQ (reference sequence). Trimming took off 5 bases at V and 8 bases at J, with 12 bases between the two ends. The CDR3 is made up of 12 amino acids. CDR3 in amino acids: CASSPPSGGYTF. CDR3 coding DNA: TGTGCCAGCAGCCCCCCTTCGGGGGGCTACACCTTC.

V usage is TRBV28 and J usage is TRBJ1-1; D is undetermined. Germline V gene sequence: CDR1 MDHEN, CDR2 SYDVKM. V lost 6 bases and J 10 bases, leaving 18 bases between the germline ends. This CDR3 contains 13 residues. CDR3 sequence (DNA): TGTGCCAGCAGCTCGAGTTCGGAGTTTGGAGCTTTCTTT. Translating gives CASSSSSEFGAFF.